Sequencing of this T cell receptor beta chain was carried out in a study of cytomegalovirus exposure and HLA in healthy donors. This clone was seen a single time. Germline loops: CDR1 SNHLY, CDR2 FYNNEI. The CDR3 runs to 13 residues. Trimming took off 4 bases at V and 1 base at J, with 8 bases between the two ends. Profiling relied on immunoSEQ multiplex PCR, and the TCRdb table lists in-frame clones only, not all of them. The sample contains some 250,000 clones, about 86% of which appear only once. The sequenced sample consisted of PBMCs. The V gene is TRBV2, the J gene TRBJ2-7; D is possibly TRBD2 (5 bases). The clonotype originates from a woman in her 30s in good health and CMV-seropositive. CDR3 sequence (DNA): TGTGCCAGCAGTGTACCGGGGTCCTACGAGCAGTACTTC. It translates to CASSVPGSYEQYF. The full variable domain, rest sourced from reference TRBV2 and TRBJ2-7, is EPEVTQTPSHQVTQMGQEVILRCVPISNHLYFYWYRQILGQKVEFLVSFYNNEISEKSEIFDDQFSVERPDGSNFTLKIRSTKLEDSAMYFCASSVPGSYEQYFGPGTRLTVT.